This TCR beta chain derives from a study of control samples from healthy donors and cancer patients (dated by TCRdb to the early 2020s). Receptors were amplified or captured by the immunoSEQ multiplex PCR assay. The clones in this table, taken by TCRdb from immuneACCESS, are in-frame only. Not every clone is retained; where verified, under half of the shortfall comes from an unresolved V gene, and the cause of the rest is unknown. The sample table shows around 26,000 clones, and 75% to 85% are seen once. Of the sample, around a quarter is held by the ten largest clones. Remarks on this clone: What this receptor recognizes is not known. There are no base qualities to consult, and no much larger clone falls within one base.

This clonotype was obtained from a man aged 60 to 69 with colorectal cancer. The sequencing sample was made of PBMCs.

Here is the DNA: TGTGCCAGCAGTGACGGGCGGTCTAGCAATCAGCCCCAGCATTTT. This gives the protein CASSDGRSSNQPQHF. The chain couples TRBV2 to TRBJ1-5, with no confident D gene call. The germline V gene provides CDR1 SNHLY and CDR2 FYNNEI. V is shortened by 3 bases, J by 0 bases, and the region joining them spans 9 bases. The CDR3 sequence holds 15 residues, the cysteine and phenylalanine included. The read is trimmed to its CDR3 DNA, 45 bases read in frame from base 1.